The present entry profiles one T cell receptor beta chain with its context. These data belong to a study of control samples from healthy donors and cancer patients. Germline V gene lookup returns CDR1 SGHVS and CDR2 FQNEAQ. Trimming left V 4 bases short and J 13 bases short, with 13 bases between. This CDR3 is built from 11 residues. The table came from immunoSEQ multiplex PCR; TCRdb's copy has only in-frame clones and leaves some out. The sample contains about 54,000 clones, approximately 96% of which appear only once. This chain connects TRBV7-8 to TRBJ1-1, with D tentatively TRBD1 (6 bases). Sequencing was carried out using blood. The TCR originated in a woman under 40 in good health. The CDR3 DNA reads TGTGCCAGCAGCTCCCAGGGGTGGTATTTCTTT. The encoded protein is CASSSQGWYFF.